One sample yielded the 27 T cell receptor beta chains listed below, sequenced in a study of shared clonotypes between healthy human individuals. Here immunoSEQ multiplex PCR was the method, and the copy in TCRdb shows in-frame clones only, minus some. The sample shows under 2.5 million clones, around 90% of them seen only once. The material sequenced was naive CD4+ T cells from PBMCs. As to subset: CD45RA+ positively selected. The receptors stem from a man aged 18-30 years in good health. Some clones in this sample may be carry-over from other donors' samples.

The rearrangement links TRBV5-1 to TRBJ2-2, with D possibly being TRBD1 or TRBD2 (6 bases each). Deletions cut 4 bases from V and 6 bases from J, with 19 bases between. The CDR3 covers 16 residues. The V gene's germline CDR1 is SGHRS and CDR2 YFSETQ. The CDR3 is CASSRGPTRVAGELFF. The CDR3, as DNA: TGCGCCAGCAGCCGGGGGCCGACCAGAGTCGCCGGGGAGCTGTTTTTT.

In the case of this clone: Other DNA sequences in the same sample also yield this CDR3. The chain employs TRBV5-1 and TRBJ1-1; D is possibly TRBD1 (5 bases). This CDR3 is built from 15 residues. V lost 2 bases, J lost 3 bases, and 14 bases lay in between. Germline values: CDR1 SGHRS, CDR2 YFSETQ. In DNA, the CDR3 is TGCGCCAGCAGCTTCCTTGCCGGGGCGGACACTGAAGCTTTCTTT. Protein sequence: CASSFLAGADTEAFF. The whole variable domain, filled in from reference TRBV5-1 and TRBJ1-1, reads KAGVTQTPRYLIKTRGQQVTLSCSPISGHRSVSWYQQTPGQGLQFLFEYFSETQRNKGNFPGRFSGRQFSNSRSEMNVSTLELGDSALYLCASSFLAGADTEAFFGQGTRLTVV.

The table lists this clone with a few counts. The CDR3: CASSSSGRTNIQYF. Here the CDR3 DNA reads TGTGCCAGCAGTTCCAGCGGGAGGACTAACATTCAGTACTTC. The V and J genes are TRBV6-5 and TRBJ2-4; 9 bases are a match to TRBD2. Trimming cost V 4 bases and J 7 bases; bases outside gene matches: 5. The CDR3 sequence is 14 residues long. Germline lookup yields CDR1 MNHEY and CDR2 SVGAGI.

About this clone: Other DNA sequences within the sample encode an identical CDR3. V is TRBV5-1 and J is TRBJ1-2; maybe TRBD1 (5 bases). Germline V gene lookup returns CDR1 SGHRS and CDR2 YFSETQ. This CDR3 is built from 13 residues. Trimming removed 2 bases at V and 6 bases at J, with 11 bases between. CDR3 loop: CASSLTGVDGYTF. DNA for the CDR3: TGCGCCAGCAGCTTAACAGGTGTCGATGGCTACACCTTC.

In this sample, this clone turned up once. The CDR3, as DNA: TGTGCCAGCTCAGCACTAGCGTGGGGACTCACCGGGGAGCTGTTTTTT. Protein product: CASSALAWGLTGELFF. This sequence joins TRBV18 and TRBJ2-2; 7 bases agree with TRBD2. CDR1 KGHSH and CDR2 LQKENI come from the germline V gene. V shed 5 bases, J shed 4 bases, and the junction held 10 bases outside the gene matches. The CDR3 totals 16 residues.

V is TRBV6-1 and J is TRBJ2-3; D gene uncertain. With 6 bases removed from V and 1 base from J, the gap between germline ends came to 11 bases. The CDR3 consists of 14 residues. From germline, CDR1 is MNHNS and CDR2 SASEGT. CDR3 region: CASRDRPGTDTQYF. The CDR3 nucleotides read TGTGCCAGCAGAGACCGACCAGGCACAGATACGCAGTATTTT.

About this clone itself: Different DNA sequences within this sample yield the same CDR3. The chain has TRBV7-9 and TRBJ2-7; D is perhaps TRBD2 (5 bases). Germline CDR1 SEHNR, CDR2 FQNEAQ (reference sequence). The length of the CDR3 is 13 residues. The V and J ends lost 0 bases and 3 bases respectively, with 6 bases between them. CDR3: CASSLAGSYEQYF. The CDR3 DNA sequence: TGTGCCAGCAGCTTAGCGGGGAGCTACGAGCAGTACTTC.

The gene calls are TRBV27 and TRBJ1-5, with no clear D. The germline V gene has CDR1 MNHEY and CDR2 SMNVEV (reference sequence). CDR3 length: 14 residues. The V end lost 2 bases, the J end lost 3 bases, and 8 bases lay between the germline ends. The chain's CDR3 is CASSLNHLNQPQHF. DNA for the CDR3: TGTGCCAGCAGTTTAAACCATCTCAATCAGCCCCAGCATTTT.

This rearrangement joins TRBV10-1 to TRBJ2-3, with 8 nucleotides matching TRBD2. Germline V gene lookup returns CDR1 WNHNN and CDR2 SYGVQD (reference sequence). CDR3 length: 15 residues. J gave up 2 bases and V 6 bases, and 7 bases lay outside the gene matches. CDR3 amino acids: CASSPGLAATDTQYF. As DNA, the CDR3 is TGCGCCAGCAGCCCCGGACTAGCCGCCACAGATACGCAGTATTTT.

This clone was observed once. The chain joins TRBV11-3 to TRBJ2-4; D is perhaps TRBD2 (6 bases). The CDR3 extends over 13 amino acids. Trimming stripped 5 bases from V and 7 bases from J, with 12 bases between. Per the germline V gene, CDR1 is SGHNT and CDR2 is YENEEA. CDR3 coding DNA: TGTGCCAGCAGCGGTAATAGCGGCAACATTCAGTACTTC. This sequence encodes CASSGNSGNIQYF.

This rearrangement joins TRBV7-6 to TRBJ1-2; possible D gene TRBD1, 6 bases. V lost 1 base and J lost 2, with 17 bases in between. Germline V CDR1 and CDR2: SGHVS, FNYEAQ. This CDR3 is built from 17 residues. The CDR3 loop reads CASSLVAQGGQNYGYTF. The DNA of the CDR3 is TGTGCCAGCAGCTTAGTAGCCCAAGGGGGACAAAACTATGGCTACACCTTC.

V usage is TRBV15 and J usage is TRBJ2-5; no reliable D call. The CDR3 spans 13 residues. The V and J ends lost 3 bases and 4 bases respectively, with 9 bases between them. The V gene's germline CDR1 is LNHNV and CDR2 YYDKDF (reference sequence). This chain's CDR3 is CATSSEKRETQYF. For the CDR3, the DNA is TGTGCCACCAGCAGTGAAAAGAGAGAGACCCAGTACTTC.

The chain employs TRBV21-1 and TRBJ1-5; the table's D call of TRBD1 was not tested on the DNA. TRBV21-1 is reported as a pseudogene. The CDR3 extends over 11 amino acids. The CDR3 reads CARAGNQPQHF. The CDR3 DNA reads TGTGCCAGAGCAGGGAATCAGCCCCAGCATTTT.

The J gene is TRBJ2-3, the V gene TRBV5-1; 9 bases align to TRBD1. The CDR3 is 14 residues long. Germline values: CDR1 SGHRS, CDR2 YFSETQ. V gave up 5 bases and J gave up 3 bases; unmatched junction bases: 4. CDR3 DNA sequence: TGCGCCAGCAGACAGGGGGCCAGGACAGATACGCAGTATTTT. Encoded protein: CASRQGARTDTQYF.

J is TRBJ2-7 and V is TRBV28; the D call may be TRBD1 or TRBD2 (6 bases each). The V end lost 4 bases, the J end lost 4 bases, and 17 bases lay between the germline ends. The CDR3 covers 15 residues. Germline V gene lookup returns CDR1 MDHEN and CDR2 SYDVKM. This chain's CDR3 is CASSSGTGGQYEQYF. Written as DNA, the CDR3 is TGTGCCAGCAGTTCAGGGACTGGGGGCCAGTACGAGCAGTACTTC.

This sequence joins TRBV5-6 and TRBJ1-5; maybe TRBD1 (5 bases). The CDR3 loop spans 16 amino acids. Germline CDR1 SGHDT, CDR2 YYEEEE. With 1 base removed from V and 6 bases from J, the gap between germline ends came to 17 bases. CDR3 DNA: TGTGCCAGCAGCTTGTACTCGGGGGTGATGGGTCAGCCCCAGCATTTT. Protein: CASSLYSGVMGQPQHF.

The chain uses TRBV5-1 and TRBJ2-5; the D is unclear. V was trimmed by 3 bases and J by 4 bases, leaving 10 bases between them. CDR1 and CDR2 (germline): SGHRS, YFSETQ. This CDR3 is 13 amino acids long. The CDR3 is CASSSVGTETQYF. The CDR3 nucleotides read TGCGCCAGCAGCTCCGTCGGAACAGAGACCCAGTACTTC.

CDR3 sequence: CASSLGAGDGANVLTF. CDR3 bases: TGCGCCAGCAGCTTGGGGGCAGGGGATGGGGCCAACGTCCTGACTTTC. The chain recombines TRBV5-1 with TRBJ2-6; a weak D match, TRBD1 (6 bases). The CDR3 has 16 amino acids. Germline V CDR1 and CDR2: SGHRS, YFSETQ. V lost 0 bases to trimming and J lost 3 bases, with 10 bases between them. Full variable domain (rest looked up from reference TRBV5-1 and TRBJ2-6): KAGVTQTPRYLIKTRGQQVTLSCSPISGHRSVSWYQQTPGQGLQFLFEYFSETQRNKGNFPGRFSGRQFSNSRSEMNVSTLELGDSALYLCASSLGAGDGANVLTFGAGSRLTVL.

The chain combines TRBV7-2 with TRBJ2-1; D is undetermined. In germline, CDR1 is SGHTA, CDR2 FQGNSA. This CDR3 has 13 amino acids. V was clipped by 5 bases and J by 12 bases, with 17 bases between them. The DNA for the CDR3 is TGTGCCAGCAGCGCCACCTCTAGTCAAGGGCAGTTCTTC. Protein: CASSATSSQGQFF. Looking up the rest from reference TRBV7-2 and TRBJ2-1 gives the full variable domain: GAGVSQSPSNKVTEKGKDVELRCDPISGHTALYWYRQSLGQGLEFLIYFQGNSAPDKSGLPSDRFSAERTGGSVSTLTIQRTQQEDSAVYLCASSATSSQGQFFGPGTRLTVL.

The gene calls are TRBV30 and TRBJ2-5, with 7 bases matching TRBD1. Matching the DNA end better, TRBJ2-7 makes the J call doubtful. Germline CDR1 is GTSNPN and CDR2 is SVGIG (reference sequence). CDR3 size: 12 residues. CDR3 DNA: TGTGCCGCTCGGGACAGTCCCTACGAGCAGTACTTC. It is translated as CAARDSPYEQYF.

The chain joins TRBV6-1 to TRBJ1-1; 8 bases line up with TRBD1. CDR1 and CDR2 (germline): MNHNS, SASEGT. The V gene end was trimmed by 6 bases and the J gene end by 5 bases; junction bases not matched to a gene: 5. CDR3 length: 13 residues. The CDR3 DNA is TGTGCCAGCAGGAACAGGGGGGAGACTGAAGCTTTCTTT. This translates into CASRNRGETEAFF.

This clone was observed once. V and J are TRBV10-3 and TRBJ2-7; 13 positions agree with TRBD2. This CDR3 is built from 13 residues. Trimming removed 10 bases from V and 7 bases from J; junction bases left unmatched: 7. Per the germline V gene, CDR1 is ENHRY and CDR2 is SYGVKD. The CDR3 is CATAGTSGNEQYF. DNA for the CDR3: TGTGCCACAGCCGGGACTAGCGGGAATGAGCAGTACTTC.

The rearrangement uses TRBV19 and TRBJ1-5; D remains unclear. CDR1 and CDR2 (germline): LNHDA, SQIVND (reference sequence). Trimming removed 4 bases from V and 15 bases from J, with 22 bases in between. This CDR3 is 14 amino acids long. CDR3 amino acids: CASSTYTASARWHF. Written as DNA, the CDR3 is TGTGCCAGTAGTACTTACACGGCGAGCGCCCGCTGGCATTTT.

The chain recombines TRBV28 with TRBJ1-2; D is undetermined. This CDR3 spans 12 amino acids. The germline V gene has CDR1 MDHEN and CDR2 SYDVKM. The V gene lost 8 bases and the J gene lost 2 bases, with 9 bases spanning the gap. The CDR3 here is CASLRANYGYTF. Written as DNA, the CDR3 is TGTGCCAGCCTGAGGGCAAACTATGGCTACACCTTC.

This rearrangement joins TRBV7-9 to TRBJ2-4; possible D gene TRBD2, 6 bases. CDR1 is SEHNR and CDR2 is FQNEAQ in the germline V gene (reference sequence). The V end lost 5 bases, the J end lost 1 base, and 12 bases lay between the germline ends. This CDR3 contains 15 residues. The CDR3 nucleotides read TGTGCCAGCAGCCACGGCGGGGAGGCCAAAAACATTCAGTACTTC. Protein: CASSHGGEAKNIQYF.

The rearrangement links TRBV7-3 to TRBJ2-1; 10 bases fit TRBD2. Germline loops: CDR1 SGHTA, CDR2 FQGTGA. CDR3 length: 19 amino acids. V lost 3 bases to trimming and J lost 6 bases; unmatched junction nucleotides: 17. CDR3 residues: CASSFSRGKSSGSINEQFF. CDR3 DNA: TGTGCCAGCAGCTTTTCTCGGGGCAAATCTAGCGGGAGCATCAATGAGCAGTTCTTC.

The chain joins TRBV27 to TRBJ2-3, with no clear D. CDR1 is MNHEY, CDR2 SMNVEV, per germline (reference sequence). V was pared by 6 bases and J by 3 bases, with 13 bases between. The CDR3 consists of 14 residues. CDR3 protein: CASSAPFRTDTQYF. The CDR3 DNA reads TGTGCCAGCAGCGCCCCCTTTCGGACAGATACGCAGTATTTT.